Below, 10 T cell receptor beta chains from the same sample are listed, as sequenced in a study of cytomegalovirus exposure and HLA in healthy donors (dated by TCRdb to the late 2010s). Libraries were prepared through the immunoSEQ multiplex PCR assay. For the multiplex PCR, a mixture combining 60 forward primers for TCR Vbeta segments and 13 reverse primers for TCR Jbeta segments was used. TCRdb limited this immuneACCESS table to in-frame rearrangements with V and J called. A share of clones is missing; checked studies link under half to unresolved V genes, and the rest is unexplained. This sample has approximately 50,000 clones in its table, and 83% of those were observed once. The ten largest make up 4.3% of the sample. Specimen: PBMCs. The source is a man between 25 and 39 years old in good health and CMV-seronegative.

This clone was detected once. The rearrangement joins TRBV5-4 to TRBJ2-7, with TRBD1 identical over 12 bases. The V segment lost 2 bases and the J segment 5 bases; nucleotides outside the gene matches: 5. This CDR3 is 15 amino acids long. Germline values: CDR1 SGHNT, CDR2 YYREEE (reference sequence). The CDR3 sequence is CASSFRDRGLHEQYF. In DNA, the CDR3 is TGTGCCAGCAGCTTTCGGGACAGGGGGCTCCACGAGCAGTACTTC.

The chain uses TRBV6-1 and TRBJ2-7; the D gene is possibly TRBD1 (5 bases). The V gene lost 1 base and the J gene lost 0 bases, with 10 bases spanning the gap. Germline V gives CDR1 MNHNS, CDR2 SASEGT. CDR3 length equals 15 residues. Here the CDR3 DNA reads TGTGCCAGCAGTGAAGGGGGCTTCAGCTCCTACGAGCAGTACTTC. Amino acid sequence: CASSEGGFSSYEQYF.

The rearrangement links TRBV2 to TRBJ1-2, with a weak D call TRBD1 (5 bases). This CDR3 has 11 residues. From germline, CDR1 is SNHLY and CDR2 FYNNEI. V was clipped by 3 bases and J by 9 bases, with 8 bases between them. The CDR3 protein is CASSDRVRYTF. CDR3 coding DNA: TGTGCCAGCAGTGACAGGGTACGCTACACCTTC.

This clone was seen only once. CDR3 residues: CASRLPGATNEKLFF. CDR3 nucleotide sequence: TGCGCCAGCAGGCTCCCAGGGGCAACTAATGAAAAACTGTTTTTT. V gene TRBV5-1 combines with J gene TRBJ1-4; a weak D match, TRBD1 (6 bases). The V end lost 5 bases, the J end lost 0 bases, and 11 bases lay between the germline ends. The CDR3 runs 15 residues. Per germline, CDR1 SGHRS and CDR2 YFSETQ. The full variable domain, rest sourced from reference TRBV5-1 and TRBJ1-4, is KAGVTQTPRYLIKTRGQQVTLSCSPISGHRSVSWYQQTPGQGLQFLFEYFSETQRNKGNFPGRFSGRQFSNSRSEMNVSTLELGDSALYLCASRLPGATNEKLFFGSGTQLSVL.

As for this clone: The germline gene is not matched at one end of the junction; a read error may be the cause. The chain employs TRBV7-9 and TRBJ1-6, with 8 nucleotides matching TRBD1. CDR3 size: 18 residues. Germline-derived CDR1 and CDR2 are SEHNR and FQNEAQ (reference sequence). DNA for the CDR3: TGTTCCAGCAGCGGATTGGACAGGGAGAGGGAGTATAATTCACCCCTCCACTTT. Translating gives CSSSGLDREREYNSPLHF. The entire variable domain, with the rest obtained from reference TRBV7-9 and TRBJ1-6, is as follows: DTGVSQNPRHKITKRGQNVTFRCDPISEHNRLYWYRQTLGQGPEFLTYFQNEAQLEKSRLLSDRFSAERPKGSFSTLEIQRTEQGDSAMYLCSSSGLDREREYNSPLHFGNGTRLTVT.

This sequence joins TRBV25-1 and TRBJ1-2; no firm D call. Germline V CDR1 and CDR2: MGHDK, SYGVNS. Deletions cut 3 bases from V and 0 bases from J, with 17 bases between. The CDR3 spans 17 residues. CDR3 nucleotides: TGTGCCAGCAGTGACCCGGCCGGAGGTCCTGCTAACTATGGCTACACCTTC. Translation: CASSDPAGGPANYGYTF.

V gene TRBV11-2 combines with J gene TRBJ1-5; the D gene is possibly TRBD1 (5 bases). The CDR3 runs to 14 residues. In germline, CDR1 is SGHAT, CDR2 FQNNGV. V was shortened by 5 bases and J by 4 bases, with 12 bases between the two germline ends. This CDR3 is CASSKDGTNQPQHF. The CDR3 bases are TGTGCCAGCAGCAAGGACGGGACTAATCAGCCCCAGCATTTT.

V gene TRBV30 combines with J gene TRBJ2-2; 8 nucleotides align to TRBD1. J gave up 4 bases and V 5 bases, and 3 bases lay outside the gene matches. CDR1 is GTSNPN, CDR2 SVGIG, per germline (reference sequence). The CDR3 is 13 residues long. CDR3 bases: TGTGCCTGGTCTACAGGGGGCACCGGGGAGCTGTTTTTT. This gives the protein CAWSTGGTGELFF.

There are a few counts of this clone. The chain recombines TRBV6-1 with TRBJ1-1, with 7 bases lining up with TRBD1. Germline CDR1 and CDR2: MNHNS and SASEGT. With 2 bases clipped from V and 4 bases from J, the junction kept 7 bases outside the gene matches. This CDR3 region has 15 residues. CDR3 sequence: CASSESQTGFTEAFF. The CDR3 DNA follows: TGTGCCAGCAGTGAATCTCAGACAGGGTTCACTGAAGCTTTCTTT.

This clone was picked up one time. The V gene is TRBV4-2, the J gene TRBJ2-7; the D gene is possibly TRBD1 (5 bases). Trimming shortened V by 4 bases and J by 0 bases, and 13 bases separated the two germline ends. The germline CDR1 and CDR2 sequences are LGHNA and YNFKEQ. The length of the CDR3 is 15 residues. CDR3 sequence reads: CASSPRTPSSYEQYF. The CDR3 bases are TGTGCCAGCAGCCCCCGGACACCGAGCTCCTACGAGCAGTACTTC.